A single sample gave rise to the 15 T cell receptor beta chains below, sequenced in a study of OX40 agonist ivuxolimab in advanced cancers. TCRdb's table, derived via immunoSEQ multiplex PCR, lists solely in-frame clones and lacks some. The sample yields 40,000 to 50,000 clones, approximately 80% seen once. The source was CD4+ or CD8+ T cells sorted from blood, collected in a trial of the OX40 agonist ivuxolimab. All receptors derive from an adult with an advanced solid tumor such as melanoma, head and neck, liver or kidney cancer.

This clone was picked up one time. The chain combines TRBV6-5 with TRBJ1-1; D gene ambiguous. Germline lookup yields CDR1 MNHEY and CDR2 SVGAGI. Trimming removed 5 bases at V and 0 bases at J, with 7 bases between. The CDR3 sequence is 13 residues long. The chain's CDR3 is CASSDPMNTEAFF. In DNA form, the CDR3 reads TGTGCCAGCAGTGACCCCATGAACACTGAAGCTTTCTTT.

V usage is TRBV15 and J usage is TRBJ1-1, with 8 bases that match TRBD1. The CDR3 covers 15 residues. The V segment lost 0 bases and the J segment 1 base; nucleotides outside the gene matches: 1. CDR1 and CDR2 (germline): LNHNV, YYDKDF (reference sequence). DNA for the CDR3: TGTGCCACCAGCAGAGACAGGGGGCAGAACACTGAAGCTTTCTTT. Residues: CATSRDRGQNTEAFF.

The chain carries TRBV12-5 and TRBJ2-5; no reliable D call. Trimming removed 7 bases from V and 3 bases from J, with 18 bases in between. This CDR3 is built from 15 residues. Germline CDR1 reads LGHNT; CDR2 reads FRNRAP. The CDR3 region has the DNA TGTGCTAGTGCTCTAGGCTGGAGCCCTGAAGAGACCCAGTACTTC. This gives the protein CASALGWSPEETQYF.

The chain employs TRBV4-3 and TRBJ2-5, with 7 bases identical to TRBD1. The CDR3 extends over 14 amino acids. V was pared by 1 base and J by 3 bases, with 2 bases of the junction left unmatched. Germline V lookup: CDR1 LGHNA, CDR2 YSLEER. CDR3 DNA: TGCGCCAGCAGCCAAGGAGACAGGGAAGAGACCCAGTACTTC. It yields the protein CASSQGDREETQYF.

CDR3 protein: CASSEIGGGFGYTF. DNA for the CDR3: TGTGCCAGCAGTGAAATAGGAGGGGGCTTTGGCTACACCTTC. The V gene is TRBV2, the J gene TRBJ1-2; 7 bases match TRBD1. Germline loops: CDR1 SNHLY, CDR2 FYNNEI. V dropped 2 bases and J dropped 7; count of bases not matched to a gene: 7. This CDR3 comprises 14 residues.

This rearrangement joins TRBV23-1 to TRBJ2-7; D possibly uses TRBD1 or TRBD2 (5 bases each). TRBV23-1 carries the ORF label, with uncertain function. The CDR3 loop spans 15 amino acids. Trimming cost V 5 bases and J 4 bases, with 18 bases left between them. Here the CDR3 reads CASSKMGPSNYEQYF. The DNA of the CDR3 is TGCGCCAGCAGTAAGATGGGACCCTCCAATTACGAGCAGTACTTC.

The sample holds a few counts of this clone. The V gene is TRBV7-6, the J gene TRBJ2-5; D is perhaps TRBD1 (5 bases). Trimming pared 6 bases from V and 4 bases from J, leaving 18 bases between. Germline V lookup: CDR1 SGHVS, CDR2 FNYEAQ. The CDR3 extends over 15 amino acids. This CDR3 reads CASRRTQGVGETQYF. CDR3 nucleotide sequence: TGTGCCAGCAGGCGGACCCAGGGCGTGGGAGAGACCCAGTACTTC.

CDR3 residues: CASSWRGSNGYNEQFF. The CDR3 bases are TGTGCCAGCAGCTGGCGCGGGAGTAACGGCTACAATGAGCAGTTCTTC. The chain joins TRBV7-6 to TRBJ2-1, with 7 bases matching TRBD2. The CDR3 sequence is 16 residues long. J gave up 3 bases and V 4 bases, and 9 bases lay outside the gene matches. Germline values: CDR1 SGHVS, CDR2 FNYEAQ.

The chain joins TRBV6-5 to TRBJ1-1, with 7 bases aligning to TRBD1. This CDR3 is built from 13 residues. In germline, CDR1 is MNHEY, CDR2 SVGAGI. Germline trimming cut 4 bases from V and 6 bases from J; bases unmatched to any gene: 5. The CDR3 loop reads CASSSTGIPEAFF. As DNA, the CDR3 is TGTGCCAGCAGTTCGACAGGGATACCTGAAGCTTTCTTT.

This sequence joins TRBV28 and TRBJ2-1; weak D call: TRBD2 (7 bases). There are 16 residues in the CDR3. Germline V gene data show CDR1 as MDHEN and CDR2 as SYDVKM. The V and J ends lost 5 bases and 4 bases respectively, with 18 bases between them. CDR3 DNA: TGTGCCAGCAGTCCAATAGGGGGGGGGCCTTACAATGAGCAGTTCTTC. Its translation is CASSPIGGGPYNEQFF.

This clone is medium-sized. The chain joins TRBV4-2 to TRBJ2-6; D ambiguous. V gave up 0 bases and J gave up 4 bases, with 13 bases separating them. CDR1 is LGHNA, CDR2 YNFKEQ, per germline. The CDR3 consists of 17 residues. CDR3 sequence (DNA): TGTGCCAGCAGCCAAGATGGGGTAGCCTCCGGGGCCAACGTCCTGACTTTC. Encoded protein: CASSQDGVASGANVLTF.

The genes are TRBV10-2 and TRBJ1-1; no definite D call. The CDR3 loop spans 11 amino acids. V was clipped by 2 bases and J by 8 bases, with 6 bases between them. Germline CDR1 and CDR2: WSHSY and SAAADI. The CDR3 sequence is CASSEGGEAFF. The CDR3 coding sequence is TGCGCCAGCAGTGAGGGCGGGGAAGCTTTCTTT.

This clone was seen a single time. J is TRBJ1-2 and V is TRBV4-1; tentatively, D is TRBD1 (5 bases). The germline V and J ends were trimmed by 1 base and 5 bases, with 14 bases remaining between them. This CDR3 is built from 15 residues. Germline-derived CDR1 and CDR2 are MGHRA and YSYEKL. The CDR3 nucleotides are TGCGCCAGCAGCCAAGGATACCGGGACGGTTATGGCTACACCTTC. Its protein is CASSQGYRDGYGYTF.

The genes are TRBV18 and TRBJ2-1, with D perhaps TRBD1 or TRBD2 (5 bases each). Germline-derived CDR1 and CDR2 are KGHSH and LQKENI. This CDR3 spans 17 amino acids. V shed 3 bases and J shed 7 bases, with 22 bases lying between them. The CDR3 nucleotides read TGTGCCAGCTCACCGGAAGGGTCCCCAACCGAGGGGAATGAGCAGTTCTTC. Its protein is CASSPEGSPTEGNEQFF.

V and J are TRBV29-1 and TRBJ1-1, with TRBD1 as a possible D gene (5 bases). Germline V gene data show CDR1 as SQVTM and CDR2 as ANQGSEA. The CDR3 totals 14 residues. With 3 bases removed from V and 3 bases from J, the gap between germline ends came to 14 bases. CDR3 bases: TGCAGCGTTGAGGGCGGAAGGGGTGACACTGAAGCTTTCTTT. This codes for CSVEGGRGDTEAFF.